The text below deals with one T cell receptor (beta chain). The antigen remains unidentified. Partitioning of CD4+ cells yielded a CD45RA+ naive subset and a CD45RA-negative memory subset. This entry is derived from a study of shared clonotypes between healthy human individuals. Study details: Researchers assigned three CD4 naive, three CD4 memory, two CD8 naive and one CD8 memory plate to each donor. Study results and limitations: Non-shared clonotypes showed lower generation probabilities than clonotypes common to all four donors. A handful of donors shared around 5.1% of their naive CD4 clonotypes.

Clones were sequenced by immunoSEQ multiplex PCR, and TCRdb holds only the in-frame ones, with some missing. The sample records roughly 640,000 clones, around 74% being singletons. CDR1 and CDR2 (germline): MNHEY, SMNVEV (reference sequence). CDR3 length equals 15 residues. J was trimmed by 3 bases and V by 6 bases; bases with no gene match: 7. This clonotype originated in a young woman in good health. Sequenced input: memory CD4+ T cells sorted from blood. Subset denoted: CD45RA-negative fraction. The chain has TRBV27 and TRBJ2-7, with TRBD1 matching 11 bases. CDR3: CASRSAGTGGYEQYF. The CDR3 bases are TGTGCCAGCAGATCCGCCGGGACAGGGGGCTACGAGCAGTACTTC.